This T cell receptor (beta chain) came from a study of shared clonotypes between healthy human individuals. Whole-study context: The people who gave samples were a couple of women and a few men aged 18 to 49. Study conclusions and caveats: Sorted-subset samples were not fully sequenced, rarefaction indicated. Across a few donors, naive CD4 shared roughly 5%, naive CD8 more than 3%, memory CD4 less than 2.5%, memory CD8 under 0.5%.

With regard to this clone: The antigen is unknown.

The naive CD8 subset, CD45RO-negative cells positively selected for CCR7, excluded terminally differentiated effector memory CD45RA+ cells. Trimming pared 0 bases from V and 10 bases from J, leaving 1 base between. This CDR3 is built from 10 residues. Germline V lookup: CDR1 PRHDT, CDR2 FYEKMQ (reference sequence). Libraries were prepared by immunoSEQ multiplex PCR; TCRdb keeps only in-frame clonotypes and omits some of them. The sample shows about 590,000 clones, just under 97% of them seen only once. Input material: naive CD8+ T cells sorted from blood. This TCR came from a woman aged 25 to 39 in good health. The chain links TRBV13 to TRBJ2-1; D remains unclear. The CDR3 region is CASSLGEQFF. CDR3 nucleotide sequence: TGTGCCAGCAGCTTAGGGGAGCAGTTCTTC.